This paragraph covers one T cell receptor beta chain sequence. Its specificity is not known. The germline V and J ends were trimmed by 2 bases and 5 bases, with 19 bases remaining between them. CDR1 is SGHRS, CDR2 YFSETQ, per germline. This CDR3 contains 16 residues. PCR used 60 Vbeta primers and 13 Jbeta primers. Assay used: immunoSEQ multiplex PCR; TCRdb lists only in-frame clones, some missing. Among under 200,000 clones listed, 75% to 85% were seen once. This entry comes from a study of cytomegalovirus exposure and HLA in healthy donors. Overall study results and limits: Roughly uniform sequencing depth across donors was assumed, possibly incorrectly. Exclusion applied to some V segments, including TRBV6-2 and TRBV6-3, as they were indistinguishable. Later, an analysis showed that TCR beta chains associated with HLA were more clonally expanded than others that were equally common. There were some public TCRs occurring in many donors, but most TCR sequences were rare.

Input material: PBMCs. The chain has TRBV5-1 and TRBJ1-2, with no clear D. This TCR came from a male donor in good health and CMV-seropositive. The CDR3 coding sequence is TGCGCCAGCAGCTTAAACGTGGCCAATCCTGATTATGGCTACACCTTC. Amino acid sequence: CASSLNVANPDYGYTF.